This T cell receptor beta chain was identified in a study of OX40 agonist ivuxolimab in advanced cancers. Study-level information: In this trial design, patients received ivuxolimab intravenously at 0.01 to 10 mg/kg every 2 weeks. Study outcomes and limitations: Expanded clones were, on average, more numerous in CD8+ T cells than in CD4+. Clonal expansion was seen in CD4+ and CD8+ blood T cells by week 6 at 0.1 to 3.0 mg/kg.

The assay was immunoSEQ multiplex PCR, and TCRdb's table has in-frame clones only and misses some. The table has 60,000 to 85,000 clones, about nine tenths seen once. With autoimmune disease history or systemic immunosuppression, patients were excluded. About this clone: Its antigen remains unknown.

This CDR3 has 14 residues. The V end was cut by 0 bases, the J end by 6 bases, with 12 bases between. Per the germline V gene, CDR1 is ENHRY and CDR2 is SYGVKD. This TCR was recovered from an adult with an advanced solid tumor such as melanoma, head and neck, liver or kidney cancer. The source was CD4+ or CD8+ T cells sorted from blood, collected in a trial of the OX40 agonist ivuxolimab. The chain is built from TRBV10-3 and TRBJ2-7; no clear D. The CDR3: CAISESRLSGEQYF. As DNA, the CDR3 is TGTGCCATCAGTGAGTCAAGACTGTCGGGCGAGCAGTACTTC.